These 14 T cell receptor beta chains were sequenced from one sample in a study of blood T cell repertoires in COVID-19. Clones were read by immunoSEQ multiplex PCR, and TCRdb kept only the in-frame ones, dropping some. The sample comprises some 130,000 clones, around 89% of which are singletons, and 9% to 12% rests with the top ten. Sequencing used peripheral blood. These TCRs come from a man aged 50-60 years with acute or convalescent COVID-19.

This clone was found once. The rearrangement uses TRBV7-9 and TRBJ2-6; D gene unclear. Germline lookup yields CDR1 SEHNR and CDR2 FQNEAQ (reference sequence). Between the trimmed V and J ends, which lost 5 bases and 1 base, there was a span of 3 bases. The CDR3 has 13 amino acids. The CDR3 reads CASSRSGANVLTF. CDR3 coding DNA: TGTGCCAGCAGCCGTTCTGGGGCCAACGTCCTGACTTTC.

This chain links TRBV18 with TRBJ1-6, with D tentatively TRBD1 (6 bases). The CDR3 runs to 19 residues. Trimming removed 2 bases at V and 14 bases at J, with 31 bases between. The germline CDR1 and CDR2 sequences are KGHSH and LQKENI. CDR3 DNA: TGTGCCAGCTCACCATGGTTGGCTACCGGTCACAGGGCCCAAACCACCCTCCACTTT. Translated, it gives CASSPWLATGHRAQTTLHF.

The rearrangement joins TRBV6-5 to TRBJ2-1; possibly TRBD2 for D (6 bases). This CDR3 comprises 15 residues. The germline V and J ends were trimmed by 6 bases and 7 bases, with 19 bases remaining between them. Looked up from germline, CDR1 is MNHEY and CDR2 is SVGAGI. The CDR3 sequence is CASRGPSRGGNEQFF. The CDR3 DNA follows: TGTGCCAGCAGGGGTCCATCGCGGGGCGGGAATGAGCAGTTCTTC.

Here the CDR3 DNA reads TGTGCCACCGGTATAGGGGGACGGAAATATGGCTACACCTTC. Its protein product is CATGIGGRKYGYTF. J is TRBJ1-2 and V is TRBV5-4; D is possibly TRBD1 (6 bases). The CDR3 has 14 residues. Trimming left V 9 bases short and J 5 bases short, with 20 bases between. Germline values: CDR1 SGHNT, CDR2 YYREEE (reference sequence).

The chain recombines TRBV5-1 with TRBJ1-2; D possibly corresponds to TRBD1 (5 bases). Germline CDR1 reads SGHRS; CDR2 reads YFSETQ. The V gene lost 2 bases and the J gene lost 5 bases, with 10 bases spanning the gap. The CDR3 spans 13 residues. CDR3 DNA sequence: TGCGCCAGCAGCTTAGGACATCCGTATGGCTACACCTTC. Translation gives CASSLGHPYGYTF.

The CDR3 DNA reads as TGTGCCAGCAGCCAAGATCTTGTGGGAGGGCCGTATAGCAATGAGCAGTTCTTC. Its translation: CASSQDLVGGPYSNEQFF. The rearrangement links TRBV3-1 (or the pseudogene TRBV3-2) to TRBJ2-1, with 7 bases matching TRBD2. The CDR3 is made up of 18 amino acids. Germline V gives CDR1 LGHDT, CDR2 YNNKEL (reference sequence). With 0 bases clipped from V and 6 bases from J, the junction kept 14 bases outside the gene matches.

This rearrangement joins TRBV6-5 to TRBJ1-2, with TRBD1 identical over 12 bases. V lost 6 bases, J lost 8 bases, and 10 bases stayed unmatched. CDR1 and CDR2 (germline): MNHEY, SVGAGI. This CDR3 comprises 15 residues. CDR3 in amino acids: CASRIPGQGASGYTF. Here the CDR3 DNA reads TGTGCCAGCAGAATCCCGGGACAGGGGGCTTCGGGCTACACCTTC.

With regard to this clone: Other DNA sequences in the same sample also yield this CDR3. Here the CDR3 reads CASSRLATNTGELFF. The CDR3 DNA reads as TGTGCCAGCAGCCGCCTAGCGACCAACACCGGGGAGCTGTTTTTT. This rearrangement joins TRBV6-5 to TRBJ2-2; a possible D gene is TRBD2 (6 bases). Looked up from germline, CDR1 is MNHEY and CDR2 is SVGAGI. The CDR3 has 15 residues. Trimming left V 6 bases short and J 2 bases short, with 13 bases between.

This clone was recorded only once. The chain joins TRBV5-3 to TRBJ2-3; D is unresolved. TRBV5-3 is placed among ORFs of uncertain function. The CDR3 has 8 residues. The V end lost 7 bases, the J end lost 10 bases, and 4 bases lay between the germline ends. Here the CDR3 reads CARYPQYF. The CDR3 DNA reads TGTGCCAGATATCCGCAGTATTTT.

The V call is TRBV3-1 (or the pseudogene TRBV3-2), the J call TRBJ2-7; D unclear. The CDR3 spans 12 residues. V lost 1 base and J lost 4, with 5 bases in between. Germline CDR1 and CDR2: LGHDT and YNNKEL (reference sequence). This CDR3 is CASSQALYEQYF. The CDR3 DNA sequence: TGTGCCAGCAGCCAAGCCCTTTACGAGCAGTACTTC.

The chain combines TRBV7-2 with TRBJ1-1; 8 positions agree with TRBD1. This CDR3 is built from 14 residues. The junction had 6 bases not matched to a gene; V was cut back by 0 bases and J by 9 bases. CDR1 SGHTA and CDR2 FQGNSA come from the germline V gene. Written as DNA, the CDR3 is TGTGCCAGCAGCTTAGCGGGGGGGGACAGGAAAGCTTTCTTT. Protein product: CASSLAGGDRKAFF.

This clone appeared a single time. This chain joins TRBV7-2 and TRBJ1-1; tentative D call: TRBD1 (6 bases). With 5 bases removed from V and 1 base from J, the gap between germline ends came to 11 bases. The CDR3 is 14 residues long. The V gene's germline CDR1 is SGHTA and CDR2 FQGNSA. The DNA for the CDR3 is TGTGCCAGCAGCGACGACAGGTCGAACACTGAAGCTTTCTTT. As protein: CASSDDRSNTEAFF. The full variable domain, its missing parts supplied by reference TRBV7-2 and TRBJ1-1, is GAGVSQSPSNKVTEKGKDVELRCDPISGHTALYWYRQSLGQGLEFLIYFQGNSAPDKSGLPSDRFSAERTGGSVSTLTIQRTQQEDSAVYLCASSDDRSNTEAFFGQGTRLTVV.

In its sample, this clone was seen once. V usage is TRBV5-1 and J usage is TRBJ1-6; possible D gene TRBD1, 5 bases. Germline V CDR1 and CDR2: SGHRS, YFSETQ. V lost 6 bases to trimming and J lost 0 bases, with 13 bases between them. This CDR3 is 16 amino acids long. The CDR3 region is CASKSTDSSYNSPLHF. Written as DNA, the CDR3 is TGCGCCAGCAAGTCGACAGATAGCTCCTATAATTCACCCCTCCACTTT. Combining the CDR3 with reference TRBV5-1 and TRBJ1-6 gives the whole variable domain KAGVTQTPRYLIKTRGQQVTLSCSPISGHRSVSWYQQTPGQGLQFLFEYFSETQRNKGNFPGRFSGRQFSNSRSEMNVSTLELGDSALYLCASKSTDSSYNSPLHFGNGTRLTVT.

The genes are TRBV7-9 and TRBJ1-2; D is undetermined. The V and J ends lost 3 bases and 6 bases respectively, with 14 bases between them. Germline-derived CDR1 and CDR2 are SEHNR and FQNEAQ (reference sequence). CDR3 length equals 14 residues. The CDR3 DNA sequence: TGTGCCAGCAGCTTTGGGAGCTCTTATGATGGCTACACCTTC. Protein: CASSFGSSYDGYTF.